The clone carrying this TCR beta chain has just one count. The sample is drawn from a study of blood T cell repertoires in COVID-19. Turning to the study itself: Collection of acute and convalescent COVID-19 samples took place in the United States, Italy and Spain.

Trimming removed 4 bases from V and 7 bases from J, with 10 bases in between. This CDR3 region has 12 residues. The V gene's germline CDR1 is LGHDT and CDR2 YNNKEL (reference sequence). Assay: immunoSEQ multiplex PCR; the TCRdb copy retains only in-frame clones and omits some. This table holds about 400,000 clones, 70% to 90% found once. Enrolled through a virtual design, the participants were between 18 and 89 years of age and came from some 26 US areas. Cohort placement rested on clinical history that participants reported themselves. The TCR originated in a woman aged 40 to 50 with acute COVID-19. Material: PBMCs or T cells enriched from blood (not recorded which). This chain joins TRBV3-1 (or the pseudogene TRBV3-2) and TRBJ1-1; D perhaps matches TRBD1 (5 bases). CDR3 amino acids: CASSPPTGEAFF. CDR3 coding DNA: TGTGCCAGCAGCCCCCCCACAGGTGAAGCTTTCTTT.